The 21 T cell receptor beta chains given below trace back to one sample, sequenced in a study of identical twins. TCRdb processed the 5' RACE reads anew with MiXCR; each CDR3 protein has one entry. The repertoire holds hundreds of thousands of distinct CDR3 sequences, with nearly 9.5% as singletons. These data were likewise used in another study, on yellow fever vaccine responses in identical twins.

The source material was CD8+ T cells sorted from blood. The receptors stem from a woman aged 18-29 years in good health.

This clonotype has more than one count but fewer than ten. The chain couples TRBV4-3 to TRBJ2-3; no definite D call. This CDR3 has 15 amino acids. V was pared by 0 bases and J by 1 base, with 8 bases between. CDR1 and CDR2 from the germline V gene are LGHNA and YSLEER. This CDR3 reads CASSQDWGGTDTQYF. The CDR3 nucleotides read TGCGCCAGCAGCCAAGATTGGGGTGGCACAGATACGCAGTATTTT.

V and J are TRBV2 and TRBJ2-5; D unresolved. The V and J ends lost 8 bases and 4 bases respectively, with 20 bases between them. The CDR3 is 15 residues long. Germline V gives CDR1 SNHLY, CDR2 FYNNEI. The CDR3, as DNA: TGTGCCAGCGCGACCTGGGCCATGGGTGTAGAGACCCAGTACTTC. Its protein product is CASATWAMGVETQYF.

This clonotype was counted at least ten times. The chain recombines TRBV4-1 with TRBJ2-7; TRBD1 might be the D (6 bases). The germline V gene encodes CDR1 MGHRA and CDR2 YSYEKL. The CDR3 consists of 14 residues. V shed 0 bases and J shed 2 bases, with 8 bases lying between them. DNA for the CDR3: TGCGCCAGCAGCCAAGAGGACAGCGCCTACGAGCAGTACTTC. It specifies CASSQEDSAYEQYF.

This clonotype was seen many times. This chain connects TRBV5-4 to TRBJ2-7; maybe TRBD1 (5 bases). CDR1 is SGHNT and CDR2 is YYREEE in the germline V gene (reference sequence). CDR3 length equals 15 residues. The V gene lost 4 bases and the J gene lost 2 bases, with 16 bases spanning the gap. The CDR3 loop is CASSRPGPAAYEQYF. The CDR3 DNA reads TGTGCCAGCAGCAGGCCAGGGCCGGCGGCCTACGAGCAGTACTTC.

The rearrangement uses TRBV4-3 and TRBJ1-1; D gene unclear. Trimming pared 0 bases from V and 1 base from J, leaving 12 bases between. Germline V lookup: CDR1 LGHNA, CDR2 YSLEER. The CDR3 extends over 16 amino acids. CDR3 coding DNA: TGCGCCAGCAGCCAAGATAGATTTTCGGAGAACACTGAAGCTTTCTTT. It codes for CASSQDRFSENTEAFF.

The chain employs TRBV20-1 and TRBJ2-1; D is uncertain. The ends were cut back, 4 bases at V and 0 bases at J, with 7 bases in the middle. Germline assignment: CDR1 DFQATT and CDR2 SNEGSKA (reference sequence). This CDR3 has 13 residues. CDR3 in amino acids: CSATVSSYNEQFF. CDR3 nucleotide sequence: TGCAGTGCTACGGTTAGCTCCTACAATGAGCAGTTCTTC.

This clonotype has just a few counts. The chain couples TRBV4-2 to TRBJ2-3; D not certain. The CDR3 has 13 amino acids. The germline gives CDR1 LGHNA, CDR2 YNFKEQ. V lost 0 bases to trimming and J lost 2 bases, with 3 bases between them. The CDR3 nucleotides are TGTGCCAGCAGCCAAGAAAACACAGATACGCAGTATTTT. Translation: CASSQENTDTQYF.

The chain uses TRBV7-2 and TRBJ2-7; 8 bases align to TRBD2. Germline V gene sequence: CDR1 SGHTA, CDR2 FQGNSA. The V segment lost 3 bases and the J segment 1 base; nucleotides outside the gene matches: 11. The CDR3 is made up of 17 amino acids. CDR3 nucleotides: TGTGCCAGCAGCTTCATTCCCTATAGCGGGGAATCCTACGAGCAGTACTTC. The encoded protein is CASSFIPYSGESYEQYF. Variable domain in full (rest from reference TRBV7-2 and TRBJ2-7): GAGVSQSPSNKVTEKGKDVELRCDPISGHTALYWYRQSLGQGLEFLIYFQGNSAPDKSGLPSDRFSAERTGGSVSTLTIQRTQQEDSAVYLCASSFIPYSGESYEQYFGPGTRLTVT.

The rearrangement links TRBV21-1 to TRBJ2-1. TRBV21-1 is flagged as a pseudogene. CDR3 length: 14 amino acids. CDR3 amino acids: CASSKSIRYNEQFF. CDR3 DNA: TGTGCCAGCAGCAAAAGTATCAGATACAATGAGCAGTTCTTC.

This clonotype was counted only a few times. V usage is TRBV6-1 and J usage is TRBJ2-1, with a weak D call TRBD1 (6 bases). Trimming took off 5 bases at V and 3 bases at J, with 14 bases between the two ends. Germline V CDR1 and CDR2: MNHNS, SASEGT. The CDR3 totals 15 residues. The CDR3 is CASSQGRGGYNEQFF. DNA for the CDR3: TGTGCCAGCAGTCAGGGGCGCGGTGGCTACAATGAGCAGTTCTTC.

This clonotype appeared a few times. The chain combines TRBV19 with TRBJ2-1; 8 nucleotides align to TRBD1. This CDR3 is built from 19 residues. In germline, CDR1 is LNHDA, CDR2 SQIVND (reference sequence). V was clipped by 7 bases and J by 0 bases; unmatched bases: 17. The CDR3 nucleotides are TGTGCCAGTACCACCCTCGGGACAGGCCCTCTCAGCTCCTACAATGAGCAGTTCTTC. This codes for CASTTLGTGPLSSYNEQFF.

Ten or more counts support this clonotype. V and J are TRBV20-1 and TRBJ2-3; 10 bases fit TRBD2. The CDR3 is 17 residues long. V shed 0 bases and J 0 bases; nucleotides not matched to a gene: 6. CDR1 and CDR2 (germline): DFQATT, SNEGSKA (reference sequence). CDR3 nucleotides: TGCAGTGCTAGAGATCGGAGGACTAGCGGTAGCACAGATACGCAGTATTTT. It encodes CSARDRRTSGSTDTQYF.

The chain employs TRBV24-1 and TRBJ1-2, with TRBD1 identical over 9 bases. The CDR3 has 15 amino acids. The J segment lost 3 bases and the V segment lost 3 bases, leaving 4 bases of the junction unmatched. Germline CDR1 is KGHDR and CDR2 is SFDVKD. As DNA, the CDR3 is TGTGCCACCAGTGATGGTAGGACAGGGGACTATGGCTACACCTTC. It is translated as CATSDGRTGDYGYTF.

This clonotype was found a few times. CDR3 in amino acids: CASSTWGGDPTDTQYF. Here the CDR3 DNA reads TGTGCCAGCAGCACCTGGGGCGGGGACCCCACAGATACGCAGTATTTT. The chain carries TRBV9 and TRBJ2-3, with D maybe TRBD2 (6 bases). Trimming left V 4 bases short and J 2 bases short, with 17 bases between. CDR3 length equals 16 residues. CDR1 is SGDLS and CDR2 is YYNGEE in the germline V gene. The full variable domain, in which reference TRBV9 and TRBJ2-3 provide the parts outside the CDR3, is DSGVTQTPKHLITATGQRVTLRCSPRSGDLSVYWYQQSLDQGLQFLIQYYNGEERAKGNILERFSAQQFPDLHSELNLSSLELGDSALYFCASSTWGGDPTDTQYFGPGTRLTVL.

The chain uses TRBV6-1 and TRBJ2-1; perhaps D is TRBD1 or TRBD2 (5 bases each). V shed 5 bases and J shed 2 bases, with 13 bases lying between them. From germline, CDR1 is MNHNS and CDR2 SASEGT. The CDR3 has 15 amino acids. CDR3 DNA sequence: TGTGCCAGCAGTATAAACCGGGACCCCTACAATGAGCAGTTCTTC. Amino acid sequence: CASSINRDPYNEQFF.

This rearrangement joins TRBV7-2 to TRBJ2-3; D unresolved. Germline V gene sequence: CDR1 SGHTA, CDR2 FQGNSA. This CDR3 spans 15 amino acids. The V end was cut by 3 bases, the J end by 3 bases, with 13 bases between. In DNA form, the CDR3 reads TGTGCCAGCAGCTTCGTGGTCTCGGAAACAGATACGCAGTATTTT. This encodes CASSFVVSETDTQYF. The full variable domain, completed using reference TRBV7-2 and TRBJ2-3, is GAGVSQSPSNKVTEKGKDVELRCDPISGHTALYWYRQSLGQGLEFLIYFQGNSAPDKSGLPSDRFSAERTGGSVSTLTIQRTQQEDSAVYLCASSFVVSETDTQYFGPGTRLTVL.

This clonotype was detected many times. V is TRBV11-1 and J is TRBJ2-1; maybe TRBD1 (7 bases). The CDR3 runs 16 residues. Trimming took off 0 bases at V and 5 bases at J, with 14 bases between the two ends. Germline V gene data show CDR1 as SGHAT and CDR2 as FQDESV (reference sequence). In nucleotides, the CDR3 is TGTGCCAGCAGCTTAGCCCGACAGGGAGGAGACAATGAGCAGTTCTTC. Its translation: CASSLARQGGDNEQFF. Based on the CDR3 plus reference TRBV11-1 and TRBJ2-1, the full variable domain is EAEVAQSPRYKITEKSQAVAFWCDPISGHATLYWYRQILGQGPELLVQFQDESVVDDSQLPKDRFSAERLKGVDSTLKIQPAELGDSAMYLCASSLARQGGDNEQFFGPGTRLTVL.

This chain joins TRBV30 and TRBJ1-2; D gene ambiguous. Looked up from germline, CDR1 is GTSNPN and CDR2 is SVGIG (reference sequence). The CDR3 has 14 amino acids. Trimming removed 4 bases at V and 8 bases at J, with 20 bases between. The DNA for the CDR3 is TGTGCCTGGAAGACTATCTTCGAGATGGGGGGCTACACCTTC. It yields the protein CAWKTIFEMGGYTF.

The chain links TRBV20-1 to TRBJ2-1; D gene uncertain. Germline CDR1 and CDR2: DFQATT and SNEGSKA (reference sequence). The V gene lost 0 bases and the J gene lost 8 bases, with 5 bases spanning the gap. The CDR3 has 11 residues. The CDR3 DNA is TGCAGTGCTAGAGATGAGGATGAGCAGTTCTTC. It is translated as CSARDEDEQFF.

The chain recombines TRBV24-1 with TRBJ2-2, with 8 bases that match TRBD2. Trimming at V came to 0 bases and at J to 0 bases, leaving 5 bases not matched to a gene. From germline, CDR1 is KGHDR and CDR2 SFDVKD. The length of the CDR3 is 18 residues. The CDR3 sequence: CATSDLDGGASNTGELFF. CDR3 bases: TGTGCCACCAGTGATTTGGACGGGGGGGCCTCGAACACCGGGGAGCTGTTTTTT.

This clonotype was seen more than once but under ten times. The chain has TRBV6-2 or TRBV6-3 and TRBJ2-1; D unclear. The germline V gene has CDR1 MNHEY and CDR2 SVGEGT. CDR3 length: 13 amino acids. The V end was cut by 2 bases, the J end by 8 bases, with 10 bases between. Written as DNA, the CDR3 is TGTGCCAGCAGTTACCCCGGTTCCGATGAGCAGTTCTTC. It translates to CASSYPGSDEQFF.